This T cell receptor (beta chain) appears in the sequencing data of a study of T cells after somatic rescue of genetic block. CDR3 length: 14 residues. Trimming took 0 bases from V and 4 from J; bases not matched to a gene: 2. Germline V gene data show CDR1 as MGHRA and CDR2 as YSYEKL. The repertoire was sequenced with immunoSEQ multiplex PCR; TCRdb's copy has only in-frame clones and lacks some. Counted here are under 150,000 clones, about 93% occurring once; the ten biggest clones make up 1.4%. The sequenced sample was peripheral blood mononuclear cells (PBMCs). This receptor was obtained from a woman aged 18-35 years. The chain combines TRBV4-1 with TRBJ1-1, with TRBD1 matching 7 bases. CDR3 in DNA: TGCGCCAGCAGCCAAGAGACAGGGTCCACTGAAGCTTTCTTT. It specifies CASSQETGSTEAFF.